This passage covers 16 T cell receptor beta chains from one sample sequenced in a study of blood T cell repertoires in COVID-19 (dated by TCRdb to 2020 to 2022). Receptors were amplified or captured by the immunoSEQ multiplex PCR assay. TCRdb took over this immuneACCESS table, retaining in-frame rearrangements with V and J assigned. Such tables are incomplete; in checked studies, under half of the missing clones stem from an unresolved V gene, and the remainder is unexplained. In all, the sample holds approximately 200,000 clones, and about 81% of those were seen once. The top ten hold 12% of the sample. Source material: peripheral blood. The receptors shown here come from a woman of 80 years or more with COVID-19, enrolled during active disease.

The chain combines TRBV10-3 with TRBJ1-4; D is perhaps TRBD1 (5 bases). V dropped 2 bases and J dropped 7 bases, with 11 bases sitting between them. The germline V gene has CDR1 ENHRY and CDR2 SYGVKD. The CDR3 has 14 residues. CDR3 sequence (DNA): TGTGCCATCAGTGAGGGGGCGCAGGGTGAAAAACTGTTTTTT. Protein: CAISEGAQGEKLFF.

The CDR3 DNA reads TGCGCCAGCAGCTTAGAGACACCTAGCACAGATACGCAGTATTTT. It translates to CASSLETPSTDTQYF. The gene calls are TRBV5-1 and TRBJ2-3, with no clear D. The germline V gene has CDR1 SGHRS and CDR2 YFSETQ. There are 15 residues in the CDR3. V was cut by 2 bases and J by 0 bases, with 10 bases left in between. The entire variable domain, with the rest obtained from reference TRBV5-1 and TRBJ2-3, is as follows: KAGVTQTPRYLIKTRGQQVTLSCSPISGHRSVSWYQQTPGQGLQFLFEYFSETQRNKGNFPGRFSGRQFSNSRSEMNVSTLELGDSALYLCASSLETPSTDTQYFGPGTRLTVL.

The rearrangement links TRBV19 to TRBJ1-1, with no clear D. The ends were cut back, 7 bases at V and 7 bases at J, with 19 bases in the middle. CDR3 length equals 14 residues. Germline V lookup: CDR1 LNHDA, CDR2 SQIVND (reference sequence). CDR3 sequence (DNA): TGTGCCAGTAAGCAGTGGAGTGGAGGAGGTGAAGCTTTCTTT. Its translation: CASKQWSGGGEAFF.

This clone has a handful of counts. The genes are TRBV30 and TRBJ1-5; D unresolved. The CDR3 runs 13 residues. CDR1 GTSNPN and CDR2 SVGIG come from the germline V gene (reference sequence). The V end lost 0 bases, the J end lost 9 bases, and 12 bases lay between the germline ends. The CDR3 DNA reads TGTGCCTGGAGTGTATCAAATCCGGGGCCCCAGCATTTT. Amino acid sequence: CAWSVSNPGPQHF.

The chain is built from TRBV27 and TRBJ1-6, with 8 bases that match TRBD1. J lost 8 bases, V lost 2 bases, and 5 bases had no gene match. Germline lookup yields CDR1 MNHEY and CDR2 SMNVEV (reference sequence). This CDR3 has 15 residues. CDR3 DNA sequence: TGTGCCAGCAGTTTACACAGGGGGAATTATTCACCCCTCCACTTT. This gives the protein CASSLHRGNYSPLHF.

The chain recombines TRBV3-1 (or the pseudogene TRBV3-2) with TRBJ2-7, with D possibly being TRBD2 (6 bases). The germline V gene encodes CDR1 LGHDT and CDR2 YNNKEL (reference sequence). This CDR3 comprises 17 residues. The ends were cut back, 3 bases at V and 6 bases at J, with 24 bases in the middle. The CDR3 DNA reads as TGTGCCAGCAGCCACTCCCCGGAACTAGCTGCGGACTCCGAGCAGTACTTC. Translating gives CASSHSPELAADSEQYF.

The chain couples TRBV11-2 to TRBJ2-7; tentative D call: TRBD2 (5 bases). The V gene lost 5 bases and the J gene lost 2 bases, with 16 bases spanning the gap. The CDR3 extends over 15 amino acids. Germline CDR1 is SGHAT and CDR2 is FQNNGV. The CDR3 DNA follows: TGTGCCAGCAGCCCCCTTGAAGCGGTCGCCTACGAGCAGTACTTC. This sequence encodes CASSPLEAVAYEQYF.

For the CDR3, the DNA is TGTGCCAGCAGCCCTATAGGGGCGGCCACGACAGATACGCAGTATTTT. Translation: CASSPIGAATTDTQYF. This chain uses TRBV3-1 (or the pseudogene TRBV3-2) with TRBJ2-3, with a weak D call TRBD1 (5 bases). From germline, CDR1 is LGHDT and CDR2 YNNKEL (reference sequence). The CDR3 totals 16 residues. The V end lost 4 bases, the J end lost 3 bases, and 17 bases lay between the germline ends.

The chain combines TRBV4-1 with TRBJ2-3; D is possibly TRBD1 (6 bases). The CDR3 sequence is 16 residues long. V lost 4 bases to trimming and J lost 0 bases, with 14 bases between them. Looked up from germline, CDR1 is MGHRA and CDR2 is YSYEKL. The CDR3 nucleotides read TGCGCCAGCAGCCCGCGACAGGTGGAAAGCACAGATACGCAGTATTTT. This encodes CASSPRQVESTDTQYF.

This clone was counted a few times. As DNA, the CDR3 is TGTGCCAGCAGCCCCCGGGACAGCCCCTATGGCTACACCTTC. This encodes CASSPRDSPYGYTF. The chain has TRBV3-1 (or the pseudogene TRBV3-2) and TRBJ1-2; 7 nucleotides align to TRBD1. CDR1 is LGHDT and CDR2 is YNNKEL in the germline V gene (reference sequence). V was pared by 4 bases and J by 4 bases, with 6 bases of the junction left unmatched. The CDR3 is 14 amino acids.

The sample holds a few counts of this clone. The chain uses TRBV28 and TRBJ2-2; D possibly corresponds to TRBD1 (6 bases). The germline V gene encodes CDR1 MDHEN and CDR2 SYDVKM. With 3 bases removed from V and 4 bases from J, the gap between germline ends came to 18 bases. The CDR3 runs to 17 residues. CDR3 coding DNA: TGTGCCAGCAGTTTCACGAGGAAGATCAGGGGCACCGGGGAGCTGTTTTTT. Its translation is CASSFTRKIRGTGELFF.

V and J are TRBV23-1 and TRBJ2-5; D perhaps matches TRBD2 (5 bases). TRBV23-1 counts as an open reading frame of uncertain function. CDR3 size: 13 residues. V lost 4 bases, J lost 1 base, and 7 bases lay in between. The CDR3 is CASSPGIQETQYF. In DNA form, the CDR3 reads TGCGCCAGCAGTCCGGGGATCCAAGAGACCCAGTACTTC.

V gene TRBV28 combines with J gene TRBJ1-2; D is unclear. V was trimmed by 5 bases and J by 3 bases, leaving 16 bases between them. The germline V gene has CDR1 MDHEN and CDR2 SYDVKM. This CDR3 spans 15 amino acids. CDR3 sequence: CASSQDGGRDYGYTF. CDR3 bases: TGTGCCAGCAGTCAGGACGGAGGAAGGGACTATGGCTACACCTTC.

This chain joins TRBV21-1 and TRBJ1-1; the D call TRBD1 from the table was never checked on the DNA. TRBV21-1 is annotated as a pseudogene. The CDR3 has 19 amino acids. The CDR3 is CASSKKGGQGGSMNTEAFF. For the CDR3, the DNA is TGTGCCAGCAGCAAAAAGGGAGGACAGGGAGGCTCCATGAACACTGAAGCTTTCTTT.

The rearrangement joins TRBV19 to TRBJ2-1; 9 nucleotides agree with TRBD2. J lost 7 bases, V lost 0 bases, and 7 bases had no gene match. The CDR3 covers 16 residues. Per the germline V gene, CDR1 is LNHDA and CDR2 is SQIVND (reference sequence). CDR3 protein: CASSIDAGGPGNEQFF. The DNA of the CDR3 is TGTGCCAGTAGTATAGATGCGGGGGGGCCTGGGAATGAGCAGTTCTTC.

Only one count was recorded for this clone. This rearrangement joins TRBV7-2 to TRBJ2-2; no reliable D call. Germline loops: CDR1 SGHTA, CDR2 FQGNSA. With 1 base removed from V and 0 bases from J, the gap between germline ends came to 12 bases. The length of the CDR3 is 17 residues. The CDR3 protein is CASSLGYGRANTGELFF. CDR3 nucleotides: TGTGCCAGCAGCTTAGGCTATGGGCGAGCGAACACCGGGGAGCTGTTTTTT.